The 26 T cell receptor beta chains in this list originate from one sample, sequenced in a study of T cell responses to AZD1222 COVID-19 vaccine. TCRdb keeps only in-frame clones here, not all; method: immunoSEQ multiplex PCR. The sample yields 80,000 or so clones, approximately 90% seen once. The specimen comprised peripheral blood, sampled on day 0 of MenACWY control vaccination. The receptors stem from an adult in good health.

CDR3: CASSEAPDNTEAFF. As DNA, the CDR3 is TGTGCCAGCAGTGAAGCGCCGGATAACACTGAAGCTTTCTTT. The chain couples TRBV2 to TRBJ1-1; D gene uncertain. In germline, CDR1 is SNHLY, CDR2 FYNNEI. Trimming cost V 0 bases and J 2 bases, with 7 bases left between them. CDR3 length equals 14 residues. The entire variable domain, with the rest obtained from reference TRBV2 and TRBJ1-1, is as follows: EPEVTQTPSHQVTQMGQEVILRCVPISNHLYFYWYRQILGQKVEFLVSFYNNEISEKSEIFDDQFSVERPDGSNFTLKIRSTKLEDSAMYFCASSEAPDNTEAFFGQGTRLTVV.

The rearrangement joins TRBV5-4 to TRBJ1-1; D is uncertain. V shed 1 base and J shed 0 bases, with 7 bases lying between them. The CDR3 totals 14 residues. Per germline, CDR1 SGHNT and CDR2 YYREEE (reference sequence). The CDR3 region has the DNA TGTGCCAGCAGCTTGAGGTACTTGAACACTGAAGCTTTCTTT. It specifies CASSLRYLNTEAFF.

The chain has TRBV20-1 and TRBJ1-1; D call uncertain. Per germline, CDR1 DFQATT and CDR2 SNEGSKA (reference sequence). Trimming cost V 0 bases and J 10 bases, with 9 bases left between them. The length of the CDR3 is 11 residues. CDR3 loop: CSAREIRAAFF. Written as DNA, the CDR3 is TGCAGTGCTAGAGAGATACGGGCAGCTTTCTTT.

In this sample, this clone turned up once. V gene TRBV3-1 (or the pseudogene TRBV3-2) combines with J gene TRBJ1-4; D is possibly TRBD1 (5 bases). This CDR3 region has 16 residues. CDR1 and CDR2 from the germline V gene are LGHDT and YNNKEL (reference sequence). The ends were cut back, 2 bases at V and 8 bases at J, with 18 bases in the middle. CDR3 protein: CASSQTPGSGREKLFF. The DNA for the CDR3 is TGTGCCAGCAGCCAAACGCCAGGGAGCGGGCGGGAAAAACTGTTTTTT.

The V call is TRBV4-3, the J call TRBJ2-1; D unclear. This CDR3 comprises 13 residues. Germline assignment: CDR1 LGHNA and CDR2 YSLEER. V was pared by 0 bases and J by 8 bases, with 8 bases between. The chain's CDR3 is CASSQDLGHEQFF. For the CDR3, the DNA is TGCGCCAGCAGCCAAGATCTAGGACATGAGCAGTTCTTC.

The chain carries TRBV2 and TRBJ2-4; D unresolved. V shed 1 base and J shed 8 bases, with 15 bases lying between them. This CDR3 is 15 amino acids long. Germline V gene lookup returns CDR1 SNHLY and CDR2 FYNNEI. CDR3 protein: CASSEEGSRWDIQYF. CDR3 in DNA: TGTGCCAGCAGTGAAGAGGGCAGCCGGTGGGACATTCAGTACTTC.

V usage is TRBV7-2 and J usage is TRBJ2-1, with D possibly matching TRBD2 (6 bases). The length of the CDR3 is 13 residues. CDR1 SGHTA and CDR2 FQGNSA come from the germline V gene. V was pared by 6 bases and J by 14 bases, with 20 bases between. The CDR3 is CASRSLEGTGEFF. The CDR3 DNA follows: TGTGCCAGCAGGTCCCTGGAGGGCACCGGGGAGTTCTTC.

At least ten counts were recorded for this clone. This chain joins TRBV10-1 and TRBJ1-6; no definite D call. CDR3 length: 15 residues. V lost 0 bases and J 7 bases, leaving 10 bases between the germline ends. CDR1 is WNHNN and CDR2 is SYGVQD in the germline V gene (reference sequence). CDR3 in DNA: TGCGCCAGCAGTGAGTCGGCAGCGGTAAATTCACCCCTCCACTTT. It codes for CASSESAAVNSPLHF.

The chain uses TRBV7-6 and TRBJ2-2, with 12 positions matching TRBD2. Germline V gene lookup returns CDR1 SGHVS and CDR2 FNYEAQ. J lost 5 bases, V lost 2 bases, and 0 bases had no gene match. This CDR3 has 15 residues. The chain's CDR3 is CASSLLAGGTGELFF. The CDR3 region has the DNA TGTGCCAGCAGCTTACTAGCGGGAGGGACCGGGGAGCTGTTTTTT.

The V and J genes are TRBV10-2 and TRBJ1-2; 7 nucleotides agree with TRBD1. After removal of 8 bases from V and 2 bases from J, the junction contained 5 bases not matched to a gene. Germline V gene data show CDR1 as WSHSY and CDR2 as SAAADI. The CDR3 is 13 residues long. CDR3 protein: CASYLGQNYGYTF. In DNA, the CDR3 is TGCGCCAGCTACTTGGGACAGAACTATGGCTACACCTTC.

This chain connects TRBV29-1 to TRBJ1-2; D is unresolved. CDR3 length: 13 residues. From germline, CDR1 is SQVTM and CDR2 ANQGSEA. Trimming pared 0 bases from V and 4 bases from J, leaving 9 bases between. CDR3 nucleotide sequence: TGCAGCGTTGAAGATCTCAGTCTCTATGGCTACACCTTC. Protein: CSVEDLSLYGYTF.

The gene calls are TRBV11-2 and TRBJ2-3, with D hard to call. CDR1 and CDR2 from the germline V gene are SGHAT and FQNNGV. The CDR3 runs 15 residues. Between the trimmed V and J ends, which lost 5 bases and 4 bases, there was a span of 16 bases. The CDR3 loop reads CASSLRDSIPDTQYF. The CDR3 nucleotides read TGTGCCAGCAGCCTCCGAGACTCTATTCCAGATACGCAGTATTTT.

The chain joins TRBV7-9 to TRBJ1-5; D perhaps matches TRBD1 (5 bases). V lost 2 bases, J lost 4 bases, and 6 bases lay in between. Germline CDR1 is SEHNR and CDR2 is FQNEAQ (reference sequence). This CDR3 has 13 residues. This chain's CDR3 is CASSLSGNQPQHF. CDR3 bases: TGTGCCAGCAGCTTATCAGGGAATCAGCCCCAGCATTTT.

This chain joins TRBV5-1 and TRBJ1-1, with 8 bases matching TRBD1. V lost 6 bases, J lost 10 bases, and 11 bases stayed unmatched. The germline CDR1 and CDR2 sequences are SGHRS and YFSETQ. The CDR3 extends over 13 amino acids. DNA of the CDR3: TGCGCCAGCACACCTCAGGGGGCGACGGGAGCTTTCTTT. Translation gives CASTPQGATGAFF.

The V call is TRBV6-2 or TRBV6-3, the J call TRBJ2-5; D is unclear. CDR3 length: 12 residues. V was clipped by 0 bases and J by 5 bases, with 4 bases between them. The germline V gene has CDR1 MNHEY and CDR2 SVGEGT. For the CDR3, the DNA is TGTGCCAGCAGTTACTCGTATGAGACCCAGTACTTC. Protein product: CASSYSYETQYF.

The V and J genes are TRBV30 and TRBJ1-5; D may be TRBD1 (5 bases). In germline, CDR1 is GTSNPN, CDR2 SVGIG (reference sequence). The CDR3 loop spans 12 amino acids. In DNA, the CDR3 is TGTGCGTGGGGCCCTAGCAATCAGCCCCAGCATTTT. It codes for CAWGPSNQPQHF.

This clone was picked up a small number of times. This rearrangement joins TRBV2 to TRBJ2-5, with a tentative D call TRBD1 (6 bases). Germline lookup yields CDR1 SNHLY and CDR2 FYNNEI. Trimming shortened V by 8 bases and J by 5 bases, and 21 bases separated the two germline ends. There are 15 residues in the CDR3. Written as DNA, the CDR3 is TGTGCCAGCCAACTGGACAGCAATCTGGAGGAGACCCAGTACTTC. Protein: CASQLDSNLEETQYF.

The chain carries TRBV10-3 and TRBJ2-1; 9 bases are a match to TRBD2. Per the germline V gene, CDR1 is ENHRY and CDR2 is SYGVKD. After removal of 6 bases from V and 6 bases from J, the junction contained 12 bases not matched to a gene. The CDR3 is 16 residues long. The CDR3 sequence is CAISAGAGGTLNEQFF. CDR3 nucleotide sequence: TGTGCCATCAGCGCCGGGGCGGGAGGGACGCTCAATGAGCAGTTCTTC.

V usage is TRBV6-5 and J usage is TRBJ2-4; TRBD2 matches at 7 bases. With 10 bases clipped from V and 10 bases from J, the junction kept 4 bases outside the gene matches. Germline loops: CDR1 MNHEY, CDR2 SVGAGI. CDR3 length: 10 residues. CDR3 sequence (DNA): TGTGCCACCCCCGGGGGGATTCAGTACTTC. Amino acids: CATPGGIQYF.

Only one count was recorded for this clone. The chain has TRBV5-1 and TRBJ1-1; D possibly corresponds to TRBD1 (6 bases). The V gene lost 3 bases and the J gene lost 0 bases, with 9 bases spanning the gap. CDR3 length: 14 residues. In germline, CDR1 is SGHRS, CDR2 YFSETQ. CDR3 protein: CASSSAGVNTEAFF. The CDR3 nucleotides are TGCGCCAGCAGCTCCGCAGGGGTGAACACTGAAGCTTTCTTT.

This chain joins TRBV21-1 and TRBJ2-5; TRBD1, the table's D call, was not compared with the DNA. TRBV21-1 is recorded as a pseudogene. The CDR3 extends over 16 amino acids. CDR3 in DNA: TGTGCCAGCTGCAGGGACAGGGCCACTGCTCAAGAGACCCAGTACTTC. As protein: CASCRDRATAQETQYF.

The rearrangement uses TRBV29-1 and TRBJ2-7, with D possibly matching TRBD1 (5 bases). Germline values: CDR1 SQVTM, CDR2 ANQGSEA. V lost 0 bases to trimming and J lost 5 bases, with 17 bases between them. The CDR3 covers 15 residues. The CDR3 loop reads CSVEDPDSGFDEQYF. The DNA of the CDR3 is TGCAGCGTTGAAGACCCCGACTCAGGGTTCGACGAGCAGTACTTC.

The chain carries TRBV9 and TRBJ2-2, with D unclear. Germline lookup yields CDR1 SGDLS and CDR2 YYNGEE. V was trimmed by 3 bases and J by 1 base, leaving 1 base between them. The CDR3 has 12 residues. The CDR3: CASSENTGELFF. The CDR3 DNA follows: TGTGCCAGCAGCGAGAACACCGGGGAGCTGTTTTTT.

This chain joins TRBV20-1 and TRBJ2-3; TRBD2 agrees at 8 bases. This CDR3 is 15 amino acids long. The V gene end was trimmed by 3 bases and the J gene end by 4 bases; junction bases not matched to a gene: 9. Germline lookup yields CDR1 DFQATT and CDR2 SNEGSKA (reference sequence). CDR3 protein: CSASYPSGFADTQYF. CDR3 DNA sequence: TGCAGTGCTAGTTATCCTAGCGGGTTCGCAGATACGCAGTATTTT.

The V and J genes are TRBV29-1 and TRBJ1-5, with D hard to call. This CDR3 contains 12 residues. The V end was cut by 7 bases, the J end by 6 bases, with 13 bases between. Germline CDR1 is SQVTM and CDR2 is ANQGSEA. The CDR3 region is CSASDSGQPQHF. CDR3 bases: TGCAGCGCCAGTGATTCTGGTCAGCCCCAGCATTTT.

The chain has TRBV19 and TRBJ1-2; 7 bases are shared with TRBD1. The CDR3 has 14 amino acids. The V gene's germline CDR1 is LNHDA and CDR2 SQIVND (reference sequence). V dropped 5 bases and J dropped 8; count of bases not matched to a gene: 11. CDR3 nucleotides: TGTGCCAGTAGTCCAAGGGACAGATCGAGGGGCTACACCTTC. Encoded protein: CASSPRDRSRGYTF.